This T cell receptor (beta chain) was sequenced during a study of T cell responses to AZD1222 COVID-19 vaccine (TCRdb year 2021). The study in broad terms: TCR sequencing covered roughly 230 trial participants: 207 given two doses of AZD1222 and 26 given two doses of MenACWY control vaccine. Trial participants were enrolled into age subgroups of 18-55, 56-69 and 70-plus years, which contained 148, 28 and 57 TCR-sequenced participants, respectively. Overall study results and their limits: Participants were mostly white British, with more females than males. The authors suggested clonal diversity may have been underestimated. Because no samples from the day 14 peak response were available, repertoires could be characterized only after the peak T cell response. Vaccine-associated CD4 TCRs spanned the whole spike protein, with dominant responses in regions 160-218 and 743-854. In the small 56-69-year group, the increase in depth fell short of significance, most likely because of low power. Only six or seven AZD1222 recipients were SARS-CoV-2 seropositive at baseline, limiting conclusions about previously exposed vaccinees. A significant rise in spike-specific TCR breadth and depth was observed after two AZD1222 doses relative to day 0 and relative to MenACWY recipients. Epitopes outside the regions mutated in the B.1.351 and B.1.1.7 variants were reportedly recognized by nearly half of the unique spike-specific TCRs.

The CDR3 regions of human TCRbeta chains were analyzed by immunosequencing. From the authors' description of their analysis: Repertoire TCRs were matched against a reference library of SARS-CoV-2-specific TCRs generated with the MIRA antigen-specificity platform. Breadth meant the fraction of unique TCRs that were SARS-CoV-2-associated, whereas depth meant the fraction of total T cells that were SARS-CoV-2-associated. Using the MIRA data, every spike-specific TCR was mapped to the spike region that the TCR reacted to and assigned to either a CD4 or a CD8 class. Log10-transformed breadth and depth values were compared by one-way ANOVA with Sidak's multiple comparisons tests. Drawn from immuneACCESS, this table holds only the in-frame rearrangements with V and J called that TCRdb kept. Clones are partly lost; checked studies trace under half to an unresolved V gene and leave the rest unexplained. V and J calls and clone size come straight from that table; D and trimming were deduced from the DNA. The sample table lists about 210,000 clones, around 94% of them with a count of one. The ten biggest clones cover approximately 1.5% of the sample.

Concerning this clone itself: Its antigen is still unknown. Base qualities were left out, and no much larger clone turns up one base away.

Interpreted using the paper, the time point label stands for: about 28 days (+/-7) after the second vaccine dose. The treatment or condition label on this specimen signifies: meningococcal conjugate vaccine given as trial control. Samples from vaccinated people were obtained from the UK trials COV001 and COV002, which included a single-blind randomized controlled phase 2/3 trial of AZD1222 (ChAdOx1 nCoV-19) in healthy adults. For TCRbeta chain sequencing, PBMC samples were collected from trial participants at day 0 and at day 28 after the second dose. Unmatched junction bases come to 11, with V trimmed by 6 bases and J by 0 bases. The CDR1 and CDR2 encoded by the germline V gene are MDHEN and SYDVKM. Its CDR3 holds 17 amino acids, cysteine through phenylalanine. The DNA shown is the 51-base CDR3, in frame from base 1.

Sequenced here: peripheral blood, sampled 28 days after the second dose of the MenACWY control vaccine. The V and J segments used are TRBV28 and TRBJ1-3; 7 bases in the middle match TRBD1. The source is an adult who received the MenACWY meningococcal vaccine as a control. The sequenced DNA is TGTGCCAGCAGCTCACCTACAGGGGCGTTCTCTGGAAACACCATATATTTT. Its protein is CASSSPTGAFSGNTIYF.